This is a list of T cell receptor beta chains from one sample in a study of response to subunit inactivated influenza vaccine. TCRdb ran MiXCR on the RT-PCR reads and lists one entry per CDR3 protein. The sample lists approximately 310,000 distinct CDR3 sequences, 21% occurring once. This material consisted of PBMCs from blood, taken 21 months after vaccination. These receptors came from a man aged 50 to 69 who received an inactivated influenza vaccine. Both conserved end residues are part of each CDR3. Each record gives: clone size, J gene, D gene, V gene, CDR3 protein, CDR3 DNA. D genes are given only for firm matches. Part of the rows lack a size; the others show once, few, many or a class for expanded clones.

clone_size: NA
j_call: TRBJ1-3
d_call: TRBD1
v_call: TRBV7-9
cdr3_aa: CASSTPPTGITGNTIYF
cdr3_nt: TGTGCCAGCAGCACACCCCCGACAGGGATCACTGGAAACACCATATATTTT

clone_size: few
j_call: TRBJ2-6
d_call: NA
v_call: TRBV2
cdr3_aa: CAGGAVLGANVLTF
cdr3_nt: TGTGCGGGGGGAGCCGTCCTGGGGGCCAACGTCCTGACTTTC

clone_size: NA
j_call: TRBJ2-3
d_call: TRBD2
v_call: TRBV20-1
cdr3_aa: CSARELAGGTTDTQYF
cdr3_nt: TGCAGTGCTAGAGAACTAGCGGGGGGTACCACAGATACGCAGTATTTT

clone_size: few
j_call: TRBJ1-4
d_call: TRBD1
v_call: TRBV7-9
cdr3_aa: CASSSWGQGERREKLFF
cdr3_nt: TGTGCCAGCAGCTCATGGGGACAGGGAGAAAGGAGGGAAAAACTGTTTTTT

clone_size: NA
j_call: TRBJ1-5
d_call: NA
v_call: TRBV7-2
cdr3_aa: CASSLATVQPQHF
cdr3_nt: TGTGCCAGCAGCTTAGCGACAGTTCAGCCCCAGCATTTT

clone_size: few
j_call: TRBJ1-6
d_call: NA
v_call: TRBV6-5
cdr3_aa: CASSSTFSYNSPLHF
cdr3_nt: TGTGCCAGCAGTTCCACTTTTTCCTATAATTCACCCCTCCACTTT

clone_size: few
j_call: TRBJ1-2
d_call: NA
v_call: TRBV5-1
cdr3_aa: CASSLVPGNYGYTF
cdr3_nt: TGCGCCAGCAGCTTGGTCCCAGGCAACTATGGCTACACCTTC

clone_size: NA
j_call: TRBJ2-7
d_call: NA
v_call: TRBV6-5
cdr3_aa: CASSYSSGVMEQYF
cdr3_nt: TGTGCCAGCAGTTACTCTAGCGGAGTAATGGAGCAGTACTTC

clone_size: NA
j_call: TRBJ2-1
d_call: NA
v_call: TRBV21-1
cdr3_aa: CARILAGGPSEQFF
cdr3_nt: TGTGCCAGAATACTAGCGGGAGGGCCAAGTGAGCAGTTCTTC

clone_size: NA
j_call: TRBJ1-2
d_call: NA
v_call: TRBV19
cdr3_aa: CASNARLYGYTF
cdr3_nt: TGTGCCAGTAACGCACGGTTATATGGCTACACCTTC

clone_size: NA
j_call: TRBJ1-5
d_call: NA
v_call: TRBV4-2
cdr3_aa: CASSQEFRDQPQHF
cdr3_nt: TGTGCCAGCAGCCAAGAATTTCGGGATCAGCCCCAGCATTTT

clone_size: few
j_call: TRBJ1-1
d_call: TRBD1
v_call: TRBV11-2
cdr3_aa: CASSSNRGSTEAFF
cdr3_nt: TGTGCCAGCAGCTCGAACAGGGGCTCGACTGAAGCTTTCTTT

clone_size: NA
j_call: TRBJ1-1
d_call: NA
v_call: TRBV5-1
cdr3_aa: CASSLDLVNTEAFF
cdr3_nt: TGCGCCAGCAGCTTGGATTTGGTTAACACTGAAGCTTTCTTT